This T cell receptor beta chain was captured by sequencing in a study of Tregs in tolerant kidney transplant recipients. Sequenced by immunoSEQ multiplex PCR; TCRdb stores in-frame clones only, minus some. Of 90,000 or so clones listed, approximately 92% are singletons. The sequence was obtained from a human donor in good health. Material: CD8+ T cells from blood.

The CDR3 DNA reads as TGTGCCAGCAGCTTGCATGTGGTTCCAAGTGGCAAAAACATTCAGTACTTC. It yields the protein CASSLHVVPSGKNIQYF. This chain connects TRBV5-5 to TRBJ2-4; D remains ambiguous. This CDR3 has 17 residues. V shed 1 base and J shed 3 bases, with 17 bases lying between them. CDR1 is SGHKS, CDR2 YYEKEE, per germline (reference sequence). The complete variable domain, with remaining parts taken from reference TRBV5-5 and TRBJ2-4, reads DAGVTQSPTHLIKTRGQQVTLRCSPISGHKSVSWYQQVLGQGPQFIFQYYEKEERGRGNFPDRFSARQFPNYSSELNVNALLLGDSALYLCASSLHVVPSGKNIQYFGAGTRLSVL.